This T cell receptor beta chain was sequenced in a study of shared T cell receptors in the human thymus (dated by TCRdb to the early 2020s). With respect to the entire study: The study investigated the way shared, self-reactive T-cell receptor alpha chains are produced in the human thymus.

Inclusive of the bounding cysteine and phenylalanine, the CDR3 is 12 residues long. Just CDR3 DNA is preserved here, 36 bases in frame from base 1. CDR1 and CDR2 are drawn from the germline V gene: LGHNA, YNFKEQ. V is cut by 5 bases and J by 4 bases, and the space between the germline ends is 8 bases. Details on this clone: The clone's antigen remains unknown. Within one base of it there is no much larger clone, and no base qualities were kept.

Library prep was done by the immunoSEQ multiplex PCR assay. TCRdb provides this immuneACCESS table in a form limited to in-frame rearrangements. Some clones are lacking; in checked studies, under half of them reflect an unresolved V gene, and why the rest are absent is not known. This sample holds about 380,000 clones; 85% to 95% were observed only once. About 0.02% of the sample is taken by the ten largest. The chain employs TRBV4-2 and TRBJ1-1, with no D gene named confidently. The TCR sequence derives from a human donor. Specimen: thymocytes. The DNA sequence is as follows: TGTGCCAGCAGCTCGTGGGGCACTGAAGCTTTCTTT. It is translated as CASSSWGTEAFF.